These 26 T cell receptor beta chains came from one sample sequenced in a study of CD8+CD57+ T cells in acquired aplastic anemia. CDR3 and TCR beta VDJ profiling relied on a genomic DNA template. From the reads, TCRdb called clonotypes with MiXCR, one entry per CDR3 protein. The table lists some 140,000 distinct CDR3 sequences, approximately 52% of them singletons, with about an eighth in the top ten. Sequencing involved patients with CD8+CD57+ cell expansion previously shown by flow cytometry. Sequenced material: sorted CD4+, CD8+, or CD8+CD57+ T cells (not recorded which) from PBMCs. The receptor source for this set is a human donor with aplastic anemia.

The chain recombines TRBV5-1 with TRBJ2-3; D not certain. Germline V gene lookup returns CDR1 SGHRS and CDR2 YFSETQ. Trimming shortened V by 1 base and J by 3 bases, and 12 bases separated the two germline ends. The CDR3 is made up of 15 amino acids. CDR3 coding DNA: TGCGCCAGCAGCTTGATCCCGGGCGAAACAGATACGCAGTATTTT. It specifies CASSLIPGETDTQYF.

Ten or more counts support this clonotype. The chain couples TRBV4-1 to TRBJ2-7; 7 positions agree with TRBD1. The CDR3 is 15 residues long. Trimming took 4 bases from V and 2 from J; bases not matched to a gene: 8. In germline, CDR1 is MGHRA, CDR2 YSYEKL. The CDR3: CASSPTTGTAYEQYF. CDR3 in DNA: TGCGCCAGCAGCCCCACGACAGGGACGGCCTACGAGCAGTACTTC.

V gene TRBV24-1 combines with J gene TRBJ2-1; D may be TRBD1 (6 bases). The CDR3 totals 14 residues. V gave up 3 bases and J gave up 3 bases, with 8 bases separating them. Germline loops: CDR1 KGHDR, CDR2 SFDVKD. The CDR3: CATSDGTIYNEQFF. The DNA for the CDR3 is TGTGCCACCAGTGATGGGACAATCTACAATGAGCAGTTCTTC.

With respect to this clonotype: A much larger clone sits a single nucleotide away, making a read error possible. The rearrangement uses TRBV9 and TRBJ2-2, with D possibly being TRBD1 or TRBD2 (5 bases each). This CDR3 comprises 16 residues. CDR1 is SGDLS, CDR2 YYNGEE, per germline. CDR3 coding DNA: TGTGCCAGCAGCCCTAGAGTAGGGGTGATTGACGGGGAGCTGTCTTTT. Protein product: CASSPRVGVIDGELSF.

As for this clonotype: A much larger clone lies a single base off, so this may be a read error. The CDR3 does not end in the conserved phenylalanine or tryptophan, so this is likely a read error. V is TRBV6-6 and J is TRBJ2-5; no clear D gene. V lost 6 bases and J lost 7, with 15 bases in between. CDR1 MNHNY and CDR2 SVGAGI come from the germline V gene (reference sequence). This CDR3 has 13 amino acids. CDR3 loop: CASSSSTPGTQYL. CDR3 bases: TGTGCCAGCAGCTCATCTACCCCGGGGACCCAGTACCTC.

This clonotype came up many times. The rearrangement joins TRBV19 to TRBJ2-4; D remains unclear. Germline CDR1 and CDR2: LNHDA and SQIVND (reference sequence). The CDR3 has 17 amino acids. V lost 0 bases and J 2 bases, leaving 14 bases between the germline ends. CDR3 in DNA: TGTGCCAGTAGTATAGATCGGGTGCCCTGGCCCAAAAACATTCAGTACTTC. This gives the protein CASSIDRVPWPKNIQYF.

The chain has TRBV20-1 and TRBJ2-7; D is ambiguous. In germline, CDR1 is DFQATT, CDR2 SNEGSKA (reference sequence). V dropped 2 bases and J dropped 3 bases, with 8 bases sitting between them. There are 12 residues in the CDR3. The CDR3 nucleotides read TGCAGTGCTAGACAGGCCGTCTACGAGCAGTACTTC. It codes for CSARQAVYEQYF.

This clonotype has a handful of counts. A much larger clone differs by one base, so this may be a read error. Because the CDR3 is missing its conserved closing phenylalanine or tryptophan, this is likely a read error. V gene TRBV20-1 combines with J gene TRBJ2-1; 9 positions agree with TRBD1. This CDR3 comprises 15 residues. The germline CDR1 and CDR2 sequences are DFQATT and SNEGSKA (reference sequence). V was pared by 1 base and J by 5 bases, with 6 bases of the junction left unmatched. The CDR3 loop reads CSARVDRGEDNEQFL. The CDR3 nucleotides are TGCAGTGCTAGAGTAGACAGGGGGGAGGACAATGAGCAGTTCCTC.

The chain employs TRBV7-9 and TRBJ2-1; D unclear. CDR3 length: 13 amino acids. The germline CDR1 and CDR2 sequences are SEHNR and FQNEAQ (reference sequence). Deletions cut 0 bases from V and 9 bases from J, with 9 bases between. CDR3 amino acids: CASSLASGGEQFF. The CDR3 DNA reads as TGTGCCAGCAGCTTAGCGAGTGGTGGTGAGCAGTTCTTC.

The chain employs TRBV10-1 and TRBJ2-7; 10 bases line up with TRBD2. CDR3 length equals 16 residues. Looked up from germline, CDR1 is WNHNN and CDR2 is SYGVQD (reference sequence). V trimming: 8 bases; J trimming: 0 bases; junction bases outside the gene matches: 10. The CDR3 region is CASSPSGRDYSYEQYF. CDR3 nucleotides: TGCGCCAGCTCACCCAGCGGGAGGGATTACTCCTACGAGCAGTACTTC.

The rearrangement joins TRBV2 to TRBJ1-5, with 8 bases that match TRBD1. Germline loops: CDR1 SNHLY, CDR2 FYNNEI. The ends lost 9 bases at V and 5 bases at J; junction bases unmatched: 9. The CDR3 sequence is 14 residues long. The CDR3 bases are TGTGCCAGTTCTTCCTCAGGGGGCCATCAGCCCCAGCATTTT. Protein product: CASSSSGGHQPQHF.

V and J are TRBV4-2 and TRBJ2-1; 11 bases agree with TRBD2. The germline CDR1 and CDR2 sequences are LGHNA and YNFKEQ. The J segment lost 6 bases and the V segment lost 4 bases, leaving 5 bases of the junction unmatched. The CDR3 totals 15 residues. The CDR3 spells CASSRPTSGGNEQFF. CDR3 DNA sequence: TGTGCCAGCAGCCGCCCCACTAGCGGGGGCAATGAGCAGTTCTTC.

This clonotype was observed a handful of times. This chain connects TRBV9 to TRBJ2-7; unclear D gene. The CDR3 is 12 amino acids. The germline V and J ends were trimmed by 6 bases and 3 bases, with 10 bases remaining between them. Looked up from germline, CDR1 is SGDLS and CDR2 is YYNGEE. CDR3 DNA: TGTGCCAGCACTTCAAATGGCTACGAGCAGTACTTC. It specifies CASTSNGYEQYF. The full variable domain, completed using reference TRBV9 and TRBJ2-7, is DSGVTQTPKHLITATGQRVTLRCSPRSGDLSVYWYQQSLDQGLQFLIQYYNGEERAKGNILERFSAQQFPDLHSELNLSSLELGDSALYFCASTSNGYEQYFGPGTRLTVT.

In the case of this clonotype: One end of the junction is discordant with germline, which a read error may explain. V is TRBV10-2 and J is TRBJ2-7; D possibly uses TRBD1 or TRBD2 (6 bases each). The CDR3 runs to 13 residues. CDR1 is WSHSY, CDR2 SAAADI, per germline. The DNA of the CDR3 is TGTGCCAGCAGTGTGGAGGGGGGCTACGAGCAGTACTTC. Translation: CASSVEGGYEQYF.

This clonotype appeared many times. V and J are TRBV2 and TRBJ2-2; the D gene is possibly TRBD1 (6 bases). Per germline, CDR1 SNHLY and CDR2 FYNNEI. Trimming took off 6 bases at V and 2 bases at J, with 19 bases between the two ends. CDR3 length: 17 residues. The CDR3 reads CASSPTPRGGNTGELFF. The CDR3 DNA reads as TGTGCCAGCAGCCCGACCCCGAGAGGGGGAAACACCGGGGAGCTGTTTTTT.

The chain employs TRBV9 and TRBJ2-7, with a weak D call TRBD2 (5 bases). With 0 bases removed from V and 6 bases from J, the gap between germline ends came to 16 bases. Germline V gene sequence: CDR1 SGDLS, CDR2 YYNGEE. The CDR3 extends over 15 amino acids. CDR3 protein: CASSVVSGPLREQYF. The CDR3 DNA is TGTGCCAGCAGCGTAGTCAGCGGACCTCTCCGCGAGCAGTACTTC.

The chain employs TRBV20-1 and TRBJ2-7, with 8 bases identical to TRBD2. With V trimmed by 5 bases and J by 0 bases, 6 bases remained unmatched. The CDR3 spans 14 residues. From germline, CDR1 is DFQATT and CDR2 SNEGSKA (reference sequence). CDR3 region: CSAPRAGASYEQYF. CDR3 nucleotide sequence: TGCAGTGCTCCCCGAGCGGGGGCCTCCTACGAGCAGTACTTC.

The rearrangement links TRBV15 to TRBJ1-1; 8 bases align to TRBD1. The CDR3 is 17 residues long. Germline V lookup: CDR1 LNHNV, CDR2 YYDKDF (reference sequence). V was pared by 0 bases and J by 2 bases, with 8 bases of the junction left unmatched. CDR3 residues: CATSRDSQGATNTEAFF. The CDR3 nucleotides read TGTGCCACCAGCAGAGATAGCCAGGGGGCAACCAACACTGAAGCTTTCTTT.

The chain is built from TRBV2 and TRBJ2-1, with 12 bases identical to TRBD1. This CDR3 comprises 15 residues. Germline-derived CDR1 and CDR2 are SNHLY and FYNNEI. V lost 5 bases to trimming and J lost 7 bases; unmatched junction nucleotides: 6. The CDR3 reads CASSSGTGGRNEQFF. DNA of the CDR3: TGTGCCAGCAGTTCCGGGACAGGGGGCCGGAATGAGCAGTTCTTC.

This clonotype was recorded a few times. This chain uses TRBV29-1 with TRBJ1-6; 8 nucleotides align to TRBD1. CDR1 and CDR2 (germline): SQVTM, ANQGSEA. This CDR3 is 13 amino acids long. V lost 4 bases, J lost 8 bases, and 4 bases stayed unmatched. CDR3: CSVGQGRDSPLHF. For the CDR3, the DNA is TGCAGCGTTGGACAGGGGAGAGATTCACCCCTCCACTTT. The full variable domain, with the rest looked up from reference TRBV29-1 and TRBJ1-6, is SAVISQKPSRDICQRGTSLTIQCQVDSQVTMMFWYRQQPGQSLTLIATANQGSEATYESGFVIDKFPISRPNLTFSTLTVSNMSPEDSSIYLCSVGQGRDSPLHFGNGTRLTVT.

This clonotype occurred a few times. J is TRBJ1-1 and V is TRBV25-1; possibly TRBD1 for D (6 bases). The germline V gene has CDR1 MGHDK and CDR2 SYGVNS. The CDR3 extends over 15 amino acids. Trimming removed 4 bases from V and 2 bases from J, with 14 bases in between. DNA of the CDR3: TGTGCCAGCAGTGGACACAGGGCGGGTAACACTGAAGCTTTCTTT. Its protein product is CASSGHRAGNTEAFF.

This clonotype was counted many times. This CDR3 is CASSLDLLSSGNTIYF. The CDR3 region has the DNA TGTGCCAGCAGCTTGGACCTACTCAGCTCTGGAAACACCATATATTTT. The J gene is TRBJ1-3, the V gene TRBV5-6; D ambiguous. CDR3 size: 16 residues. Between the trimmed V and J ends, which lost 0 bases and 0 bases, there was a span of 10 bases. Per germline, CDR1 SGHDT and CDR2 YYEEEE.

CDR3 loop: CASNFSGTYEQYF. The CDR3 nucleotides are TGCGCCAGCAACTTTAGCGGAACCTACGAGCAGTACTTC. The chain is built from TRBV5-1 and TRBJ2-7; perhaps TRBD2 as D (6 bases). Trimming removed 6 bases from V and 2 bases from J, with 12 bases in between. Looked up from germline, CDR1 is SGHRS and CDR2 is YFSETQ. The CDR3 totals 13 residues.

The table lists this clonotype with many counts. The V gene is TRBV5-1, the J gene TRBJ2-7; the match to TRBD1 covers 8 bases. This CDR3 comprises 14 residues. CDR1 is SGHRS and CDR2 is YFSETQ in the germline V gene. With 4 bases clipped from V and 5 bases from J, the junction kept 8 bases outside the gene matches. This CDR3 is CASSRVGQGDEQYF. In DNA, the CDR3 is TGCGCCAGCAGCCGGGTAGGACAGGGTGACGAGCAGTACTTC.

The chain employs TRBV24-1 and TRBJ2-2; 8 bases are a match to TRBD1. Looked up from germline, CDR1 is KGHDR and CDR2 is SFDVKD. The CDR3 length is 15 residues. Trimming at V came to 2 bases and at J to 7 bases, leaving 5 bases not matched to a gene. The CDR3 spells CATSDSRGHFGELFF. Written as DNA, the CDR3 is TGTGCCACCAGTGATTCCAGGGGGCATTTCGGGGAGCTGTTTTTT.

V is TRBV7-3 and J is TRBJ2-7, with D perhaps TRBD1 or TRBD2 (6 bases each). V lost 5 bases to trimming and J lost 5 bases, with 16 bases between them. The CDR3 has 14 residues. The V gene's germline CDR1 is SGHTA and CDR2 FQGTGA. CDR3 loop: CASSMLGGMNEQYF. For the CDR3, the DNA is TGTGCCAGCAGCATGTTGGGGGGCATGAACGAGCAGTACTTC.